These 27 T cell receptor beta chains share one sample of origin, sequenced in a study of cytomegalovirus exposure and HLA in healthy donors. The PCR had 60 Vbeta and 13 Jbeta primers. The repertoire was sequenced with immunoSEQ multiplex PCR; TCRdb's copy has only in-frame clones and lacks some. Here the sample spans tens of thousands of clones, 86% being singletons. Input material: PBMCs. The receptors derive from a man aged 25-45 years in good health and CMV-seropositive.

The chain links TRBV7-9 to TRBJ2-7, with 7 positions matching TRBD2. The germline V gene encodes CDR1 SEHNR and CDR2 FQNEAQ (reference sequence). The CDR3 sequence is 17 residues long. Losses at the gene ends were 1 base for V and 3 bases for J; bases not matched to a gene: 12. The CDR3 region is CASSLELAEHLRYEQYF. Here the CDR3 DNA reads TGTGCCAGCAGCTTAGAGCTAGCGGAACACCTCCGCTACGAGCAGTACTTC.

Written as DNA, the CDR3 is TGTGCCAGCAGCGGGAGTTCGTCCTACAATGAGCAGTTCTTC. Protein sequence: CASSGSSSYNEQFF. This sequence joins TRBV9 and TRBJ2-1, with D unresolved. The germline CDR1 and CDR2 sequences are SGDLS and YYNGEE. V was cut by 3 bases and J by 1 base, with 8 bases left in between. The CDR3 contains 14 residues. The complete variable domain, with remaining parts taken from reference TRBV9 and TRBJ2-1, reads DSGVTQTPKHLITATGQRVTLRCSPRSGDLSVYWYQQSLDQGLQFLIQYYNGEERAKGNILERFSAQQFPDLHSELNLSSLELGDSALYFCASSGSSSYNEQFFGPGTRLTVL.

The chain has TRBV28 and TRBJ2-1; 8 bases line up with TRBD1. The V gene's germline CDR1 is MDHEN and CDR2 SYDVKM. After removal of 1 base from V and 5 bases from J, the junction contained 4 bases not matched to a gene. This CDR3 is built from 15 residues. CDR3 DNA sequence: TGTGCCAGCAGTTTATTGGACAGGGTCAACAATGAGCAGTTCTTC. This gives the protein CASSLLDRVNNEQFF.

DNA of the CDR3: TGCGCCAGCAGCCCGCGTGACAGGGGGAGAACTAACAATGAGCAGTTCTTC. Its protein product is CASSPRDRGRTNNEQFF. This rearrangement joins TRBV5-1 to TRBJ2-1; 9 bases line up with TRBD1. Germline trimming cut 4 bases from V and 5 bases from J; bases unmatched to any gene: 13. The CDR3 length is 17 residues. Per germline, CDR1 SGHRS and CDR2 YFSETQ.

The rearrangement links TRBV7-6 to TRBJ2-1, with 11 bases that match TRBD2. V was clipped by 1 base and J by 8 bases; unmatched bases: 4. CDR1 SGHVS and CDR2 FNYEAQ come from the germline V gene. This CDR3 region has 15 residues. Here the CDR3 reads CASSLVAGGVDEQFF. CDR3 in DNA: TGTGCCAGCAGCTTAGTAGCGGGAGGGGTAGATGAGCAGTTCTTC.

V and J are TRBV4-1 and TRBJ2-7, with TRBD1 identical over 8 bases. J was trimmed by 5 bases and V by 2 bases; bases with no gene match: 8. CDR1 is MGHRA, CDR2 YSYEKL, per germline. The CDR3 extends over 15 amino acids. The CDR3: CASSQQGQGVDEQYF. The DNA for the CDR3 is TGCGCCAGCAGCCAACAAGGACAGGGAGTCGACGAGCAGTACTTC.

This clone was detected only once. The chain joins TRBV5-6 to TRBJ2-5; TRBD1 might be the D (5 bases). This CDR3 contains 14 residues. V shed 0 bases and J shed 2 bases, with 8 bases lying between them. Germline CDR1 is SGHDT and CDR2 is YYEEEE. This CDR3 is CASSLVGAQETQYF. The CDR3 region has the DNA TGTGCCAGCAGCTTGGTAGGGGCTCAAGAGACCCAGTACTTC.

The chain recombines TRBV5-1 with TRBJ1-1; possibly TRBD1 for D (6 bases). This CDR3 comprises 15 residues. CDR1 and CDR2 from the germline V gene are SGHRS and YFSETQ. V gave up 0 bases and J gave up 11 bases, with 20 bases separating them. The CDR3, as DNA: TGCGCCAGCAGCTTGGCCGGGACAAAGAACACTGGGGCTTTCTTT. It yields the protein CASSLAGTKNTGAFF.

The chain's CDR3 is CAWRGLYNEQFF. The CDR3 bases are TGTGCCTGGAGGGGCCTCTACAATGAGCAGTTCTTC. The chain has TRBV30 and TRBJ2-1; D remains unclear. Trimming stripped 3 bases from V and 3 bases from J, with 6 bases between. CDR1 is GTSNPN, CDR2 SVGIG, per germline (reference sequence). The CDR3 is made up of 12 amino acids. Supplemented by reference TRBV30 and TRBJ2-1, the full variable domain reads SQTIHQWPATLVQPVGSPLSLECTVEGTSNPNLYWYRQAAGRGLQLLFYSVGIGQISSEVPQNLSASRPQDRQFILSSKKLLLSDSGFYLCAWRGLYNEQFFGPGTRLTVL.

The CDR3 here is CSPPRRENTEAFF. The CDR3 nucleotides are TGTTCTCCCCCCAGACGGGAGAACACTGAAGCTTTCTTT. The rearrangement joins TRBV6-5 to TRBJ1-1; D is uncertain. CDR3 length: 13 residues. In germline, CDR1 is MNHEY, CDR2 SVGAGI.

This clone was counted only a few times. The chain uses TRBV5-1 and TRBJ2-1; 12 bases are a match to TRBD1. The V gene end was trimmed by 6 bases and the J gene end by 7 bases; junction bases not matched to a gene: 8. From germline, CDR1 is SGHRS and CDR2 YFSETQ. The CDR3 is made up of 15 amino acids. CDR3 DNA: TGCGCCAGCATTATTGGGACAGGGGGCTGGAATGAGCAGTTCTTC. It yields the protein CASIIGTGGWNEQFF. Filled out from reference TRBV5-1 and TRBJ2-1, the complete variable domain reads KAGVTQTPRYLIKTRGQQVTLSCSPISGHRSVSWYQQTPGQGLQFLFEYFSETQRNKGNFPGRFSGRQFSNSRSEMNVSTLELGDSALYLCASIIGTGGWNEQFFGPGTRLTVL.

The rearrangement joins TRBV7-2 to TRBJ2-7; D gene unclear. CDR3 length: 15 amino acids. The V end lost 0 bases, the J end lost 3 bases, and 12 bases lay between the germline ends. CDR1 is SGHTA, CDR2 FQGNSA, per germline. The CDR3 is CASSLAPLVGYEQYF. CDR3 nucleotides: TGTGCCAGCAGCTTAGCGCCTCTAGTTGGCTACGAGCAGTACTTC.

CDR3 nucleotides: TGTGCCAGCAGTGAAGTTGGGCTTAGGAGCAATCAGCCCCAGCATTTT. It translates to CASSEVGLRSNQPQHF. J is TRBJ1-5 and V is TRBV2; D call uncertain. Germline CDR1 reads SNHLY; CDR2 reads FYNNEI. CDR3 length equals 16 residues. Trimming took 1 base from V and 1 from J, leaving 11 bases between them.

V usage is TRBV29-1 and J usage is TRBJ2-3, with 7 bases identical to TRBD1. Trimming took 6 bases from V and 3 from J; bases not matched to a gene: 15. The CDR3 spans 16 residues. Per the germline V gene, CDR1 is SQVTM and CDR2 is ANQGSEA. The CDR3 loop is CSVSLVTGSSTDTQYF. The DNA of the CDR3 is TGCAGCGTCAGTCTTGTGACAGGGTCATCGACAGATACGCAGTATTTT.

The chain uses TRBV28 and TRBJ2-1, with 8 nucleotides matching TRBD1. Trimming removed 4 bases from V and 9 bases from J; junction bases left unmatched: 8. The CDR3 sequence is 14 residues long. Germline CDR1 reads MDHEN; CDR2 reads SYDVKM. CDR3 sequence reads: CASSWTGRLTEQFF. The CDR3 DNA is TGTGCCAGCAGTTGGACAGGGAGGCTTACTGAGCAGTTCTTC. The full variable domain, with the rest looked up from reference TRBV28 and TRBJ2-1, is DVKVTQSSRYLVKRTGEKVFLECVQDMDHENMFWYRQDPGLGLRLIYFSYDVKMKEKGDIPEGYSVSREKKERFSLILESASTNQTSMYLCASSWTGRLTEQFFGPGTRLTVL.

The chain is built from TRBV5-1 and TRBJ2-3; 15 bases map to TRBD2. This CDR3 comprises 16 residues. Germline V CDR1 and CDR2: SGHRS, YFSETQ. V trimming: 3 bases; J trimming: 3 bases; junction bases outside the gene matches: 2. CDR3 in amino acids: CASSWGLAGGTDTQYF. CDR3 nucleotides: TGCGCCAGCAGCTGGGGACTAGCGGGAGGAACAGATACGCAGTATTTT. Using reference TRBV5-1 and TRBJ2-3 for the parts outside the CDR3, the full variable domain is KAGVTQTPRYLIKTRGQQVTLSCSPISGHRSVSWYQQTPGQGLQFLFEYFSETQRNKGNFPGRFSGRQFSNSRSEMNVSTLELGDSALYLCASSWGLAGGTDTQYFGPGTRLTVL.

The chain's CDR3 is CASSPLVGTGPRTGANVLTF. In nucleotides, the CDR3 is TGTGCCAGCTCACCATTAGTCGGGACAGGGCCTAGAACTGGGGCCAACGTCCTGACTTTC. The chain links TRBV18 to TRBJ2-6, with 9 bases aligning to TRBD1. This CDR3 comprises 20 residues. Germline assignment: CDR1 KGHSH and CDR2 LQKENI. V shed 2 bases and J 2 bases; nucleotides not matched to a gene: 13.

This chain links TRBV11-2 with TRBJ2-1, with D perhaps TRBD2 (6 bases). V gave up 1 base and J gave up 4 bases, with 20 bases separating them. The CDR3 runs to 18 residues. Germline assignment: CDR1 SGHAT and CDR2 FQNNGV. The CDR3: CASSLALIGGLLYNEQFF. The CDR3 region has the DNA TGTGCCAGCAGCTTAGCGCTGATCGGGGGACTCCTTTACAATGAGCAGTTCTTC.

The chain combines TRBV27 with TRBJ1-1; no clear D. V was cut by 4 bases and J by 4 bases, with 10 bases left in between. The CDR3 contains 13 residues. CDR1 and CDR2 from the germline V gene are MNHEY and SMNVEV (reference sequence). CDR3: CASSSTVSTEAFF. The CDR3 DNA reads TGTGCCAGCAGTTCAACAGTAAGCACTGAAGCTTTCTTT.

In the case of this clone: Compared with germline, one end of the junction differs, possibly owing to a read error. This chain connects TRBV6-5 to TRBJ2-7, with TRBD2 matching 9 bases. CDR3 length: 14 amino acids. In germline, CDR1 is MNHEY, CDR2 SVGAGI. The CDR3 DNA reads as TGTGCCAGCAGGTACTTAGCGGGAGCCTACGAGCAGTACTTC. Encoded protein: CASRYLAGAYEQYF.

The chain carries TRBV29-1 and TRBJ2-2; 7 bases fit TRBD2. CDR3 length: 15 residues. Germline V gene sequence: CDR1 SQVTM, CDR2 ANQGSEA. Germline trimming cut 6 bases from V and 0 bases from J; bases unmatched to any gene: 7. The CDR3 reads CSVRTSAANTGELFF. The CDR3, as DNA: TGCAGCGTCCGTACTAGCGCCGCGAACACCGGGGAGCTGTTTTTT.

This clone has only a few counts. V gene TRBV2 combines with J gene TRBJ2-5; D possibly corresponds to TRBD2 (5 bases). CDR3 length: 14 amino acids. CDR1 is SNHLY and CDR2 is FYNNEI in the germline V gene. V was cut by 4 bases and J by 3 bases, with 12 bases left in between. The CDR3: CASSGGGSEETQYF. The CDR3 nucleotides read TGTGCCAGCAGTGGTGGTGGGAGTGAAGAGACCCAGTACTTC. Based on the CDR3 plus reference TRBV2 and TRBJ2-5, the full variable domain is EPEVTQTPSHQVTQMGQEVILRCVPISNHLYFYWYRQILGQKVEFLVSFYNNEISEKSEIFDDQFSVERPDGSNFTLKIRSTKLEDSAMYFCASSGGGSEETQYFGPGTRLLVL.

The chain joins TRBV2 to TRBJ2-5, with 10 bases identical to TRBD1. The CDR3 is 12 residues long. V was pared by 10 bases and J by 4 bases, with 3 bases of the junction left unmatched. CDR1 and CDR2 from the germline V gene are SNHLY and FYNNEI. The CDR3 protein is CATRDRGETQYF. For the CDR3, the DNA is TGTGCCACCCGGGACAGGGGAGAGACCCAGTACTTC.

This clone showed up just once. The chain combines TRBV28 with TRBJ2-7; 7 bases fit TRBD1. CDR1 and CDR2 (germline): MDHEN, SYDVKM. The CDR3 extends over 14 amino acids. V lost 4 bases to trimming and J lost 3 bases; unmatched junction nucleotides: 6. For the CDR3, the DNA is TGTGCCAGCAGTTCAGCCGGACAGGACTACGAGCAGTACTTC. It translates to CASSSAGQDYEQYF.

Written as DNA, the CDR3 is TGTGCCACCAGCGTAGAGACAGGGTCCACCGGGGAGCTGTTTTTT. Its translation is CATSVETGSTGELFF. V is TRBV15 and J is TRBJ2-2; 7 bases are a match to TRBD1. V gave up 5 bases and J gave up 4 bases; unmatched junction bases: 7. CDR1 and CDR2 (germline): LNHNV, YYDKDF (reference sequence). This CDR3 has 15 residues.

V and J are TRBV28 and TRBJ1-5; perhaps TRBD1 as D (6 bases). V lost 2 bases and J lost 5, with 10 bases in between. Germline V gene sequence: CDR1 MDHEN, CDR2 SYDVKM. The CDR3 is made up of 14 amino acids. The CDR3: CASSLRDIYQPQHF. The CDR3 DNA is TGTGCCAGCAGTTTACGGGACATTTATCAGCCCCAGCATTTT.

The chain has TRBV19 and TRBJ2-1; TRBD2 aligns across 10 bases. With V trimmed by 11 bases and J by 8 bases, 6 bases remained unmatched. The CDR3 spans 12 residues. Germline-derived CDR1 and CDR2 are LNHDA and SQIVND (reference sequence). The CDR3 DNA sequence: TGTGCCGCAGCGGGAGGGCCGGATGAGCAGTTCTTC. Amino acids: CAAAGGPDEQFF.